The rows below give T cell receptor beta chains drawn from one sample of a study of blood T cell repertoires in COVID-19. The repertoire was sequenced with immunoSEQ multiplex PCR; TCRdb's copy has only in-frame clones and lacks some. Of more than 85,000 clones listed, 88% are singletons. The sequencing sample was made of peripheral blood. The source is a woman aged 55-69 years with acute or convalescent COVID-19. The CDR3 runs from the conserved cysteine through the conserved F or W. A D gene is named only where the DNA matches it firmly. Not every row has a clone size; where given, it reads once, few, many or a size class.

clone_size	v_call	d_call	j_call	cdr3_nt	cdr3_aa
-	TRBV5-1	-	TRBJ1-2	TGCGCCAGCAGCTTGGCTCTAGGCCCCGGTGGCTACACCTTC	CASSLALGPGGYTF
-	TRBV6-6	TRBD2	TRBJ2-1	TGTGCCAGCAGTCCTTGGGGTAGCGGGTTCACCCGGAATGAGCAGTTCTTC	CASSPWGSGFTRNEQFF
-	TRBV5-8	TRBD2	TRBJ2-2	TGTGCCAGCAGAAGACTAGCGGGAGAAACCGGGGAGCTGTTTTTT	CASRRLAGETGELFF
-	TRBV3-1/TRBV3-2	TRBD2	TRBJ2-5	TGTGCCAGCAGAAACACCGGGACTAGAGGAGAGACCCAGTACTTC	CASRNTGTRGETQYF
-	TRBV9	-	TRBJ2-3	TGTGCCAGCAGCGTAGCGGGAACCCCCCCAGATACGCAGTATTTT	CASSVAGTPPDTQYF
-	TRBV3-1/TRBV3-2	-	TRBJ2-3	TGTGCCAGCAGCCAAGACGGGGGGCGAGATACGCAGTATTTT	CASSQDGGRDTQYF
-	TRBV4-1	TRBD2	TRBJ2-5	TGCGCCAGCAGGGGGGGGAAGCAGGGCCAAGAGACCCAGTACTTC	CASRGGKQGQETQYF
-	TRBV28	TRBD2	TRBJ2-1	TGTGCCAGCAGCCACGGGACTAGCTGGGACAATGAGCAGTTCTTC	CASSHGTSWDNEQFF
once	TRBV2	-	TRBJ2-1	TGTGCCAGCAGTGAAGTGGGCGGGGTCGATGAGCAGTTCTTC	CASSEVGGVDEQFF
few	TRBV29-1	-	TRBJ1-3	TGCAGCCCAACTACCGGGACACTCCCCGAAAACACCATATATTTT	CSPTTGTLPENTIYF
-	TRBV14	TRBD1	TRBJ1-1	TGTGCCAGCAGCCAAGGAATACAGGGGGCGTTGAACACTGAAGCTTTCTTT	CASSQGIQGALNTEAFF
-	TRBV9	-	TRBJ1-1	TGTGCCAGCAGCTCGAGTCCCCGGAGGAACACTGAAGCTTTCTTT	CASSSSPRRNTEAFF
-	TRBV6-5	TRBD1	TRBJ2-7	TGTGCCAGCAACCGGGGGACAGGGTCCTACGAGCAGTACTTC	CASNRGTGSYEQYF